This T cell receptor (beta chain) was found in a study of identifying expanded T cells in peripheral blood. The study's findings and limits: Variance in clone template counts between approximately two-week samples significantly increased with total template count across all healthy donors.

CDR3 length equals 17 residues. J lost 0 bases, V lost 6 bases, and 7 bases had no gene match. A note on this clone: The antigen is undetermined.

Data came from immunoSEQ multiplex PCR; TCRdb stores just in-frame clones and leaves some out. The sample has approximately 75,000 clones; roughly 90% are singletons. The chain joins TRBV23-1 to TRBJ2-6, with 8 bases lining up with TRBD1. TRBV23-1 is an open reading frame, and its role is uncertain. The source of this sequence is a person aged 18 to 75 in good health. Sequenced: blood. CDR3: CASSPQGALSGANVLTF. The CDR3 DNA follows: TGCGCCAGCAGCCCTCAGGGGGCTCTCTCTGGGGCCAACGTCCTGACTTTC.